The clone carrying this TCR beta chain was seen at least ten times. Its antigen remains unidentified. This entry comes from a study of neurological immune-mediated disorders. Regarding the study as a whole: Sharing of CDR3 amino acid sequences among expanded clones across subjects was absent, suggesting private repertoires in all groups.

There are 14 residues in the CDR3. Germline V gene lookup returns CDR1 DFQATT and CDR2 SNEGSKA (reference sequence). After removal of 6 bases from V and 8 bases from J, the junction contained 11 bases not matched to a gene. A 10-nucleotide random UMI tagged transcripts in template-switch 5'RACE cDNA synthesis. TCRdb processed the 5' RACE reads anew with MiXCR; each CDR3 protein has one entry. The table has 47,000 or so distinct CDR3 sequences, more than 8% seen once. Stated time point: longitudinal time-point 1 (baseline). The clonotype was recovered from a woman aged 40 to 55 in good health. Sequenced sample: PBMCs. This chain links TRBV20-1 with TRBJ2-1, with 9 nucleotides matching TRBD1. The CDR3 loop is CSAYAGTGLDEQFF. As DNA, the CDR3 is TGCAGTGCGTACGCCGGGACAGGGCTGGATGAGCAGTTCTTC.